This entry features one T cell receptor (beta chain) sequence. Its antigen remains unknown. The germline gives CDR1 SQVTM, CDR2 ANQGSEA. CDR3 length equals 12 residues. The germline V and J ends were trimmed by 6 bases and 0 bases, with 8 bases remaining between them. Clones were read by immunoSEQ multiplex PCR, and TCRdb kept only the in-frame ones, dropping some. The sample has 25,000 to 35,000 clones; approximately 72% are singletons. Antigen-specific CD4+ T cell clonotypes were called by their expansion after viral peptide-pool culture in ViraFEST. When less than 13 days of culture had elapsed, CD4+ T cells were isolated. Nucleocapsid antibodies were negative in the vaccine recipients, who had never had SARS-CoV-2 infection. Every well housed two million PBMC, which grew in culture alongside 9 to 10 IU/ml IL-2 and about 10 ug/ml peptides. It was on days 3 and 7 that half the medium was replaced with IL-2 medium.

This sample is drawn from a study of vaccination effects on CD4 cells after COVID-19. Study conclusions and caveats: Common cold coronaviruses were cross-recognized by only 1 of 255 vaccine-induced clones in healthy vaccinees.

The chain combines TRBV29-1 with TRBJ1-2; D possibly corresponds to TRBD1 (6 bases). Sequences were derived from CD4+ T cells from PBMCs cultured with SARS-CoV-2 spike peptides, sampled before COVID-19 vaccination. This TCR was sampled from a human donor who received a COVID-19 vaccine. The CDR3 spells CSVGQSNYGYTF. CDR3 nucleotide sequence: TGCAGCGTAGGACAGTCTAACTATGGCTACACCTTC.